The 2 T cell receptor beta chains in this list originate from one sample, sequenced in a study of shared clonotypes between healthy human individuals. The protocol was immunoSEQ multiplex PCR, while the TCRdb copy is restricted to in-frame clones and leaves out a portion. This table holds about 2,100,000 clones, approximately 94% found once. Terminally differentiated effector memory CD45RA+ cells were excluded by CCR7 positive selection of CD45RO-negative cells. The source material was naive CD8+ T cells from PBMCs. All receptors derive from a man aged 18 to 29 in good health. Some clones in this sample may be carry-over from other donors' samples.

CDR3 loop: CASSPHRLTRTDTQYF. In DNA, the CDR3 is TGCGCCAGCAGCCCGCATCGGCTAACACGCACAGATACGCAGTATTTT. The V call is TRBV5-1, the J call TRBJ2-3; D remains ambiguous. This CDR3 has 16 residues. V lost 4 bases and J lost 1, with 16 bases in between. Per germline, CDR1 SGHRS and CDR2 YFSETQ.

CDR3 sequence reads: CASSPRAPQGYTF. CDR3 nucleotide sequence: TGTGCCAGCAGTCCAAGGGCCCCGCAGGGCTACACCTTC. V and J are TRBV6-4 and TRBJ1-2, with D hard to call. In germline, CDR1 is MRHNA, CDR2 SNTAGT. The CDR3 contains 13 residues. V dropped 5 bases and J dropped 8 bases, with 15 bases sitting between them.